This entry concerns a single TCR beta chain. Its antigen is currently unknown. This sample is drawn from a study of T-cell memory formation after mild COVID-19. Across the whole study: For the most part, TCR clusters were specific to one donor. Whole-study results and caveats: Clones which contracted sat mainly in CM and EM if CD4+, and in EMRA if CD8+.

Trimming removed 0 bases at V and 4 bases at J, with 10 bases between. The CDR3 spans 14 residues. Looked up from germline, CDR1 is SGHRS and CDR2 is YFSETQ. With constant-segment primers, 5'RACE yielded cDNA libraries of TCR alpha and TCR beta that carried sample barcodes and UMIs. MiXCR, applied by TCRdb to the 5' RACE reads, yields one record per CDR3 protein. This sample has around 400,000 distinct CDR3 sequences, with about 24% found just once. This TCR came from an adult woman who had mild COVID-19 (a few samples of this study predate the infection). Cell type and time point are not known. The chain recombines TRBV5-1 with TRBJ1-2, with TRBD1 as a possible D gene (5 bases). The material sequenced was PBMCs or a T cell subset sorted from them (not recorded which). The CDR3 protein is CASSLVGAGYGYTF. Written as DNA, the CDR3 is TGCGCCAGCAGCTTGGTTGGGGCCGGCTATGGCTACACCTTC.